The 5 T cell receptor beta chains below were found in one sample sequenced in a study of blood T cell repertoires in COVID-19. TCRdb's table, derived via immunoSEQ multiplex PCR, lists solely in-frame clones and lacks some. This table has about 310,000 clones, approximately 89% appearing once. Sequencing was performed on PBMCs or T cells enriched from blood (not recorded which). All receptors come from a woman aged 40-49 years who had recovered from COVID-19.

Comment on this clone: Additional DNA sequences in this sample encode the identical CDR3. The chain employs TRBV7-2 and TRBJ2-3, with 7 bases fitting TRBD1. V lost 0 bases, J lost 3 bases, and 3 bases stayed unmatched. The CDR3 has 15 residues. Germline V gives CDR1 SGHTA, CDR2 FQGNSA. The CDR3 loop reads CASSLADRVTDTQYF. The CDR3 DNA reads as TGTGCCAGCAGCTTAGCTGACAGGGTAACAGATACGCAGTATTTT.

V and J are TRBV5-4 and TRBJ2-2, with unresolved D. This CDR3 contains 13 residues. CDR1 SGHNT and CDR2 YYREEE come from the germline V gene (reference sequence). V lost 4 bases and J 5 bases, leaving 9 bases between the germline ends. CDR3 sequence reads: CASSLFVTGELFF. The CDR3 DNA follows: TGTGCCAGCAGCCTCTTCGTTACCGGGGAGCTGTTTTTT.

This clone appeared a single time. The chain couples TRBV30 to TRBJ2-7; the match to TRBD1 covers 8 bases. V lost 4 bases to trimming and J lost 6 bases; unmatched junction nucleotides: 11. Germline-derived CDR1 and CDR2 are GTSNPN and SVGIG (reference sequence). The CDR3 contains 14 residues. The CDR3, as DNA: TGTGCCTGGACGTCTGGGCTCACAGGGGGCGAGCAGTACTTC. Residues: CAWTSGLTGGEQYF.

The V and J genes are TRBV2 and TRBJ2-7, with 7 bases matching TRBD2. This CDR3 comprises 13 residues. With V trimmed by 8 bases and J by 3 bases, 7 bases remained unmatched. From germline, CDR1 is SNHLY and CDR2 FYNNEI. Here the CDR3 reads CASPAREGYEQYF. The CDR3 nucleotides are TGTGCCAGCCCCGCCAGGGAGGGCTACGAGCAGTACTTC.

The rearrangement joins TRBV4-1 to TRBJ2-2, with 11 bases fitting TRBD2. From germline, CDR1 is MGHRA and CDR2 YSYEKL. This CDR3 spans 16 amino acids. V lost 0 bases, J lost 5 bases, and 2 bases stayed unmatched. The CDR3 loop is CASSQELAGGTGELFF. The DNA for the CDR3 is TGCGCCAGCAGCCAAGAGCTAGCGGGGGGAACCGGGGAGCTGTTTTTT.